Listed below are T cell receptor beta chains from one sample, sequenced in a study of vaccination effects on CD4 cells after COVID-19. Only in-frame clones appear in the TCRdb table, and some are missing; sequencing was by immunoSEQ multiplex PCR. Found here are 31,000 or so clones, roughly 70% of them singletons; the top ten hold about 3.8%. Their cognate antigens are unknown. Sequenced material: CD4+ T cells from PBMCs cultured without peptide, taken before COVID-19 vaccination. The receptors here all came from a human donor who received a COVID-19 vaccine. The CDR3 runs from the conserved cysteine through the conserved F or W. Fields, in order: clone size, D gene, J gene, V gene, CDR3 protein, CDR3 DNA. A D gene is named only where the DNA matches it firmly. Only some rows state a clone size, as once, few, many or a class for expanded clones.

clone_size: .; d_call: .; j_call: TRBJ2-7; v_call: TRBV19; cdr3_aa: CASSNTIYEQYF; cdr3_nt: TGTGCCAGTAGTAACACAATCTACGAGCAGTACTTC
clone_size: .; d_call: TRBD1; j_call: TRBJ1-2; v_call: TRBV18; cdr3_aa: CASSVRDREYGYTF; cdr3_nt: TGTGCCAGCTCAGTTCGGGACAGGGAGTATGGCTACACCTTC
clone_size: .; d_call: TRBD1; j_call: TRBJ1-1; v_call: TRBV7-8; cdr3_aa: CASSFVRGIVTEAFF; cdr3_nt: TGTGCCAGCAGCTTCGTCAGGGGGATCGTCACTGAAGCTTTCTTT
clone_size: few; d_call: .; j_call: TRBJ2-3; v_call: TRBV6-5; cdr3_aa: CASRFTDTQYF; cdr3_nt: TGTGCCAGCAGATTCACAGATACGCAGTATTTT
clone_size: .; d_call: TRBD1; j_call: TRBJ2-5; v_call: TRBV11-2; cdr3_aa: CASSPTGIQETQYF; cdr3_nt: TGTGCCAGCAGCCCGACAGGGATCCAAGAGACCCAGTACTTC
clone_size: .; d_call: .; j_call: TRBJ2-7; v_call: TRBV3-1/TRBV3-2; cdr3_aa: CASSPTHRVAYEQYF; cdr3_nt: TGTGCCAGCAGCCCGACTCACAGGGTCGCCTACGAGCAGTACTTC
clone_size: .; d_call: .; j_call: TRBJ2-2; v_call: TRBV14; cdr3_aa: CASSRWRANTGELFF; cdr3_nt: TGTGCCAGCAGCCGGTGGAGGGCTAACACCGGGGAGCTGTTTTTT
clone_size: .; d_call: .; j_call: TRBJ1-5; v_call: TRBV10-3; cdr3_aa: CAIGRQNQPQHF; cdr3_nt: TGTGCCATCGGGAGGCAGAATCAGCCCCAGCATTTT
clone_size: few; d_call: .; j_call: TRBJ2-2; v_call: TRBV21-1; cdr3_aa: CASSLGVNRGRVGELFF; cdr3_nt: TGTGCCAGCAGCCTTGGGGTGAACAGGGGGCGCGTCGGGGAGCTGTTTTTT
clone_size: .; d_call: .; j_call: TRBJ1-2; v_call: TRBV2; cdr3_aa: CASSERGTYGYTF; cdr3_nt: TGTGCCAGCAGTGAACGAGGGACTTATGGCTACACCTTC
clone_size: .; d_call: .; j_call: TRBJ1-2; v_call: TRBV6-5; cdr3_aa: CASSYSGVDGYTF; cdr3_nt: TGTGCCAGCAGTTACTCAGGGGTGGATGGCTACACCTTC
clone_size: .; d_call: .; j_call: TRBJ2-7; v_call: TRBV6-1; cdr3_aa: CASSEVGSSYEQYF; cdr3_nt: TGTGCCAGCAGTGAAGTAGGGTCCTCCTACGAGCAGTACTTC
clone_size: .; d_call: .; j_call: TRBJ1-4; v_call: TRBV5-1; cdr3_aa: CASSLDGTNEKLFF; cdr3_nt: TGCGCCAGCAGCTTGGACGGGACCAATGAAAAACTGTTTTTT
clone_size: .; d_call: TRBD2; j_call: TRBJ2-5; v_call: TRBV11-2; cdr3_aa: CASSRGAGGRKETQYF; cdr3_nt: TGTGCCAGCAGCCGGGGTGCGGGGGGCCGTAAAGAGACCCAGTACTTC
clone_size: .; d_call: TRBD2; j_call: TRBJ2-7; v_call: TRBV5-1; cdr3_aa: CASKSLAGGPGEQYF; cdr3_nt: TGCGCCAGCAAGTCCCTAGCGGGAGGGCCCGGGGAGCAGTACTTC
clone_size: .; d_call: TRBD1; j_call: TRBJ1-2; v_call: TRBV7-8; cdr3_aa: CASSFTLGGQGASYGYTF; cdr3_nt: TGTGCCAGCAGCTTTACCCTCGGCGGGCAGGGGGCATCCTATGGCTACACCTTC
clone_size: .; d_call: .; j_call: TRBJ2-6; v_call: TRBV25-1; cdr3_aa: CASSVQDPYASGANVLTF; cdr3_nt: TGTGCCAGCAGTGTACAGGATCCCTATGCATCTGGGGCCAACGTCCTGACTTTC
clone_size: .; d_call: .; j_call: TRBJ2-2; v_call: TRBV3-1/TRBV3-2; cdr3_aa: CASSLPTGTNTGELFF; cdr3_nt: TGTGCCAGCAGCCTCCCGACAGGGACTAACACCGGGGAGCTGTTTTTT
clone_size: .; d_call: .; j_call: TRBJ1-2; v_call: TRBV6-2/TRBV6-3; cdr3_aa: CASSPPRGAVDYGYTF; cdr3_nt: TGTGCCAGCAGTCCCCCAAGGGGGGCGGTGGACTATGGCTACACCTTC
clone_size: .; d_call: TRBD1; j_call: TRBJ2-6; v_call: TRBV5-1; cdr3_aa: CASSRGLRRGPGANVLTF; cdr3_nt: TGCGCCAGCAGCAGGGGGCTCCGCAGGGGGCCTGGGGCCAACGTCCTGACTTTC
clone_size: .; d_call: .; j_call: TRBJ1-1; v_call: TRBV7-9; cdr3_aa: CASSLGGTRGTEAFF; cdr3_nt: TGTGCCAGCAGCTTAGGAGGGACCCGGGGCACTGAAGCTTTCTTT
clone_size: .; d_call: .; j_call: TRBJ2-7; v_call: TRBV5-1; cdr3_aa: CASSLALTETYEQYF; cdr3_nt: TGCGCCAGCAGCTTGGCCCTGACTGAAACCTACGAGCAGTACTTC
clone_size: .; d_call: .; j_call: TRBJ2-7; v_call: TRBV5-1; cdr3_aa: CASSAGHVDTYEQYF; cdr3_nt: TGCGCCAGCAGCGCGGGACACGTTGATACCTACGAGCAGTACTTC
clone_size: .; d_call: .; j_call: TRBJ1-3; v_call: TRBV5-1; cdr3_aa: CASSSGLPGSGNTIYF; cdr3_nt: TGCGCCAGCAGCTCTGGCCTCCCCGGCTCTGGAAACACCATATATTTT
clone_size: few; d_call: TRBD2; j_call: TRBJ2-3; v_call: TRBV30; cdr3_aa: CAWGRSSGPGDTQYF; cdr3_nt: TGTGCCTGGGGTCGATCTAGCGGGCCAGGGGATACGCAGTATTTT
clone_size: few; d_call: .; j_call: TRBJ1-2; v_call: TRBV14; cdr3_aa: CASSQDYSYGYTF; cdr3_nt: TGTGCCAGCAGCCAAGATTATAGCTATGGCTACACCTTC
clone_size: .; d_call: TRBD2; j_call: TRBJ2-7; v_call: TRBV3-1/TRBV3-2; cdr3_aa: CASSPRGGRGSYEQYF; cdr3_nt: TGTGCCAGCAGCCCGAGGGGCGGGAGGGGCTCCTACGAGCAGTACTTC
clone_size: few; d_call: TRBD1; j_call: TRBJ1-1; v_call: TRBV19; cdr3_aa: CASSRDRGPEAFF; cdr3_nt: TGTGCCAGTAGTAGGGACAGGGGCCCTGAAGCTTTCTTT
clone_size: .; d_call: TRBD1; j_call: TRBJ2-3; v_call: TRBV27; cdr3_aa: CASGQGFTDTQYF; cdr3_nt: TGTGCCAGCGGACAGGGATTCACAGATACGCAGTATTTT
clone_size: .; d_call: .; j_call: TRBJ1-6; v_call: TRBV5-1; cdr3_aa: CASSLGQAGTNSPLHF; cdr3_nt: TGCGCCAGCAGCTTGGGACAGGCCGGAACAAATTCACCCCTCCACTTT
clone_size: few; d_call: .; j_call: TRBJ1-1; v_call: TRBV7-9; cdr3_aa: CASSLQKEKAFF; cdr3_nt: TGTGCCAGCAGCCTACAGAAGGAAAAAGCTTTCTTT
clone_size: .; d_call: .; j_call: TRBJ2-1; v_call: TRBV19; cdr3_aa: CASRARSSYNEQFF; cdr3_nt: TGTGCCAGTAGGGCCCGAAGCTCCTACAATGAGCAGTTCTTC
clone_size: few; d_call: .; j_call: TRBJ2-1; v_call: TRBV12-5; cdr3_aa: CASGLGTWTASRGNEQFF; cdr3_nt: TGTGCTAGTGGTTTGGGCACTTGGACGGCCTCCCGTGGCAATGAGCAGTTCTTC
clone_size: .; d_call: .; j_call: TRBJ2-2; v_call: TRBV5-1; cdr3_aa: CASTRYSGTSSTGELFF; cdr3_nt: TGCGCCAGCACGAGATACTCCGGGACTTCTTCCACCGGGGAGCTGTTTTTT
clone_size: .; d_call: .; j_call: TRBJ2-7; v_call: TRBV18; cdr3_aa: CASSPTGTRSAEQYF; cdr3_nt: TGTGCCAGCTCACCGACTGGGACGCGGTCTGCCGAGCAGTACTTC
clone_size: .; d_call: .; j_call: TRBJ1-1; v_call: TRBV4-2; cdr3_aa: CASSQVGQNTEAFF; cdr3_nt: TGTGCCAGCAGCCAAGTGGGACAGAACACTGAAGCTTTCTTT
clone_size: .; d_call: .; j_call: TRBJ1-1; v_call: TRBV5-1; cdr3_aa: CASSFEGQNTEAFF; cdr3_nt: TGCGCCAGCAGCTTTGAGGGGCAGAACACTGAAGCTTTCTTT
clone_size: .; d_call: TRBD2; j_call: TRBJ2-7; v_call: TRBV6-5; cdr3_aa: CASSYAGTSGLYEQYF; cdr3_nt: TGTGCCAGCAGTTATGCCGGGACTAGCGGACTGTACGAGCAGTACTTC
clone_size: few; d_call: TRBD1; j_call: TRBJ1-1; v_call: TRBV4-1; cdr3_aa: CASSHRDRGNTEAFF; cdr3_nt: TGCGCCAGCAGCCACCGGGACAGGGGGAACACTGAAGCTTTCTTT
clone_size: .; d_call: .; j_call: TRBJ1-1; v_call: TRBV30; cdr3_aa: CAWKQSGEMTFF; cdr3_nt: TGTGCCTGGAAACAGTCGGGGGAAATGACTTTCTTT
clone_size: .; d_call: .; j_call: TRBJ2-1; v_call: TRBV19; cdr3_aa: CASSMGVGYASVGQFF; cdr3_nt: TGTGCCAGTAGTATGGGGGTAGGGTATGCCAGCGTTGGGCAGTTCTTC
clone_size: few; d_call: .; j_call: TRBJ1-2; v_call: TRBV25-1; cdr3_aa: CASSPRGPQGGYTF; cdr3_nt: TGTGCCAGCAGTCCTAGGGGCCCCCAAGGTGGCTACACCTTC
clone_size: .; d_call: .; j_call: TRBJ2-1; v_call: TRBV18; cdr3_aa: CASSPLGTLYNEQFF; cdr3_nt: TGTGCCAGCTCACCCTTGGGGACTTTATACAATGAGCAGTTCTTC
clone_size: .; d_call: .; j_call: TRBJ2-5; v_call: TRBV6-1; cdr3_aa: CASSDTLGETQYF; cdr3_nt: TGTGCCAGCAGTGACACCTTGGGGGAGACCCAGTACTTC
clone_size: .; d_call: TRBD2; j_call: TRBJ2-5; v_call: TRBV6-1; cdr3_aa: CASSEGGASGGETQYF; cdr3_nt: TGTGCCAGCAGTGAAGGGGGGGCTAGCGGGGGGGAGACCCAGTACTTC
clone_size: .; d_call: TRBD2; j_call: TRBJ2-1; v_call: TRBV10-1; cdr3_aa: CASSESSGGLNEQFF; cdr3_nt: TGCGCCAGCAGTGAGTCTAGCGGGGGCCTCAATGAGCAGTTCTTC
clone_size: few; d_call: TRBD1; j_call: TRBJ1-5; v_call: TRBV2; cdr3_aa: CASSGTGGHQPQHF; cdr3_nt: TGTGCCAGCAGTGGGACAGGGGGCCATCAGCCCCAGCATTTT
clone_size: .; d_call: .; j_call: TRBJ1-5; v_call: TRBV19; cdr3_aa: CASSIGTQHNQPQHF; cdr3_nt: TGTGCCAGTAGTATAGGGACCCAGCACAATCAGCCCCAGCATTTT
clone_size: .; d_call: .; j_call: TRBJ2-5; v_call: TRBV5-1; cdr3_aa: CASSLRQYQETQYF; cdr3_nt: TGCGCCAGCAGCTTACGACAGTACCAAGAGACCCAGTACTTC
clone_size: .; d_call: .; j_call: TRBJ2-5; v_call: TRBV30; cdr3_aa: CAWSPVETQYF; cdr3_nt: TGTGCCTGGAGTCCCGTAGAGACCCAGTACTTC
clone_size: .; d_call: TRBD1; j_call: TRBJ1-1; v_call: TRBV6-5; cdr3_aa: CASRFTGGGEAFF; cdr3_nt: TGTGCCAGCAGGTTTACAGGGGGCGGTGAAGCTTTCTTT
clone_size: .; d_call: .; j_call: TRBJ2-6; v_call: TRBV7-6; cdr3_aa: CASSLGQISGANVLTF; cdr3_nt: TGTGCCAGCAGCTTAGGACAGATCTCTGGGGCCAACGTCCTGACTTTC
clone_size: .; d_call: .; j_call: TRBJ2-5; v_call: TRBV11-1; cdr3_aa: CASSEGRQETQYF; cdr3_nt: TGTGCCAGCAGCGAAGGACGGCAAGAGACCCAGTACTTC
clone_size: .; d_call: TRBD1; j_call: TRBJ2-1; v_call: TRBV7-2; cdr3_aa: CASSLTGMANEQFF; cdr3_nt: TGTGCCAGCAGCTTGACAGGGATGGCCAATGAGCAGTTCTTC
clone_size: .; d_call: TRBD1; j_call: TRBJ2-5; v_call: TRBV25-1; cdr3_aa: CASSRQGAGKETQYF; cdr3_nt: TGTGCCAGCAGTCGACAGGGGGCGGGTAAAGAGACCCAGTACTTC